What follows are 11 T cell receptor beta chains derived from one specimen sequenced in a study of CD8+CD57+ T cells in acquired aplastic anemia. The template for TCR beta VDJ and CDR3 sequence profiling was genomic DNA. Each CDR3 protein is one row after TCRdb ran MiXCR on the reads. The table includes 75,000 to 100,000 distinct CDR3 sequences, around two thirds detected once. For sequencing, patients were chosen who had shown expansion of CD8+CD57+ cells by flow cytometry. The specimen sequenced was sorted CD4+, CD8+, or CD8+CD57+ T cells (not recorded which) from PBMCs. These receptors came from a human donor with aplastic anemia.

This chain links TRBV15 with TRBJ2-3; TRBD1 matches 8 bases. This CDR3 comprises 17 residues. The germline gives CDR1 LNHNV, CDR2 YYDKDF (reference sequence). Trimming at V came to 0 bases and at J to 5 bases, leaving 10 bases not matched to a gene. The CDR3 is CATSRDQGATRGDTQYF. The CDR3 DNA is TGTGCCACCAGCAGAGATCAGGGGGCCACTAGAGGAGATACGCAGTATTTT.

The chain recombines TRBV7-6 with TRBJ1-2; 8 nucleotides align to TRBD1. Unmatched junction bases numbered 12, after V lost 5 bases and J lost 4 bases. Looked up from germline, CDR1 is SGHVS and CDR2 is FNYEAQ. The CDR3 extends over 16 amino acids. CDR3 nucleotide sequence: TGTGCCAGCAGCGCACGGACAGGGTTCGACGCCTATGGCTACACCTTC. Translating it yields CASSARTGFDAYGYTF.

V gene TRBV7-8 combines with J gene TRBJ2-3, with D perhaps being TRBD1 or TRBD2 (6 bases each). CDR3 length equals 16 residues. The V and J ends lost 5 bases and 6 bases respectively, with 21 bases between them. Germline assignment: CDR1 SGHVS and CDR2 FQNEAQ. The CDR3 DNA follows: TGTGCCAGCAGCCGAGGGGGGCGAGGGAAGGCGGATACGCAGTATTTT. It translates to CASSRGGRGKADTQYF. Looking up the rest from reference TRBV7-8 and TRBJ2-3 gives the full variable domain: GAGVSQSPRYKVAKRGQDVALRCDPISGHVSLFWYQQALGQGPEFLTYFQNEAQLDKSGLPSDRFFAERPEGSVSTLKIQRTQQEDSAVYLCASSRGGRGKADTQYFGPGTRLTVL.

CDR3 DNA: TGCAGTGCCACGACCGGACAGTTCGGCTCCTACGAGCAGTACTTC. Its translation is CSATTGQFGSYEQYF. This chain links TRBV20-1 with TRBJ2-7, with D maybe TRBD1 (6 bases). The CDR3 spans 15 residues. V dropped 6 bases and J dropped 0 bases, with 18 bases sitting between them. The germline V gene has CDR1 DFQATT and CDR2 SNEGSKA (reference sequence).

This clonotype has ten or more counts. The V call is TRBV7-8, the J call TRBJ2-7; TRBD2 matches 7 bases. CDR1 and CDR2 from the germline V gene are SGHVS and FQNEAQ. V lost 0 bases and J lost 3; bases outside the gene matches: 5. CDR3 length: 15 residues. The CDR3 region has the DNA TGTGCCAGCAGCTTAGCGTGGACTAGAGACTACGAGCAGTACTTC. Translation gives CASSLAWTRDYEQYF.

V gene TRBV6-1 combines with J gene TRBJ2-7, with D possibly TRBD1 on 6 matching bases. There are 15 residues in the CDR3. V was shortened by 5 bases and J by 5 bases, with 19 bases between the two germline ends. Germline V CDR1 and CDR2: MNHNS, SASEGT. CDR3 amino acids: CASSPGHPVPHEQYF. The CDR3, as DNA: TGTGCCAGCAGTCCGGGACACCCCGTCCCCCACGAGCAGTACTTC.

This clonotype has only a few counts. CDR3 DNA: TGTGCCACCAGCACGCGTCTCTCCGAGCAGTTCTTC. Translation: CATSTRLSEQFF. The chain recombines TRBV15 with TRBJ2-1; no firm D call. This CDR3 comprises 12 residues. The germline V gene has CDR1 LNHNV and CDR2 YYDKDF (reference sequence). Trimming shortened V by 4 bases and J by 10 bases, and 11 bases separated the two germline ends.

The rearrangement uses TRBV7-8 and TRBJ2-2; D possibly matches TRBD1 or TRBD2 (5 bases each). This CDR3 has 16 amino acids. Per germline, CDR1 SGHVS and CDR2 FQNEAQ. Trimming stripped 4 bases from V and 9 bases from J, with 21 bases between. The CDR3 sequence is CASSSGPALLGRELFF. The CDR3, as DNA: TGTGCCAGCAGCTCGGGGCCAGCCCTCCTGGGTAGGGAGCTGTTTTTT.

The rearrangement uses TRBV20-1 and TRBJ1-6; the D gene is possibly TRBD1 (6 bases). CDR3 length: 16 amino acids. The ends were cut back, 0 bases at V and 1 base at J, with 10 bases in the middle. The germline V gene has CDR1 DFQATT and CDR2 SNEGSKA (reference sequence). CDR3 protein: CSARETGSSYNSPLHF. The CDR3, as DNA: TGCAGTGCTAGAGAAACAGGGAGTTCCTATAATTCACCCCTCCACTTT.

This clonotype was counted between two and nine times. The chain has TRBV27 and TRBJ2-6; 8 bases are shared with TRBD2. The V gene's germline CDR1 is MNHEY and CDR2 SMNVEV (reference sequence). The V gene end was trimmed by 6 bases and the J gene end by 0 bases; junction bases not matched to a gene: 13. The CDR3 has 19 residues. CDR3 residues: CASSSQVAGGSSGANVLTF. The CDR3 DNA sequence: TGTGCCAGCAGCAGCCAGGTCGCGGGGGGTAGCTCTGGGGCCAACGTCCTGACTTTC.

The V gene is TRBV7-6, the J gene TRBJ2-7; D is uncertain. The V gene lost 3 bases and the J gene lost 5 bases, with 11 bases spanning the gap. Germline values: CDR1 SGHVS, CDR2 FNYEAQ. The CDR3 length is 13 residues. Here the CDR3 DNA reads TGTGCCAGCAGCTTGGAAGGGATTCACGAGCAGTACTTC. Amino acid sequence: CASSLEGIHEQYF. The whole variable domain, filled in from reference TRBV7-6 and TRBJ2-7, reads GAGVSQSPRYKVTKRGQDVALRCDPISGHVSLYWYRQALGQGPEFLTYFNYEAQQDKSGLPNDRFSAERPEGSISTLTIQRTEQRDSAMYRCASSLEGIHEQYFGPGTRLTVT.